This T cell receptor beta chain is from a study of blood T cell repertoires in COVID-19. Some clones are missing from TCRdb's copy, which holds only in-frame ones; the method was immunoSEQ multiplex PCR. The sample includes just over 350,000 clones, roughly 87% of them seen just once. Germline loops: CDR1 SGHNT, CDR2 YYREEE (reference sequence). The CDR3 loop spans 13 amino acids. After removal of 4 bases from V and 10 bases from J, the junction contained 2 bases not matched to a gene. This TCR was sampled from a woman aged 30 to 39 who had recovered from COVID-19. Sequences were obtained from PBMCs or T cells enriched from blood (not recorded which). The chain has TRBV5-4 and TRBJ2-1, with 13 nucleotides matching TRBD2. This CDR3 reads CASSVLAGGEQFF. Written as DNA, the CDR3 is TGTGCCAGCAGCGTACTAGCGGGAGGGGAGCAGTTCTTC.